The 29 T cell receptor beta chains below all came from one sample that was sequenced in a study of blood T cell repertoires in COVID-19. The table came from immunoSEQ multiplex PCR; TCRdb's copy has only in-frame clones and leaves some out. The data contain 300,000 to 400,000 clones, roughly 89% of them singletons. The sequenced material came from peripheral blood. Every receptor here comes from a young man with COVID-19, enrolled during active disease.

The chain is built from TRBV28 and TRBJ2-7; D might be TRBD1 (6 bases). CDR1 is MDHEN, CDR2 SYDVKM, per germline. This CDR3 contains 13 residues. Trimming took off 6 bases at V and 2 bases at J, with 11 bases between the two ends. The CDR3 is CASRSGGPYEQYF. The CDR3 DNA is TGTGCCAGCAGGTCTGGGGGCCCCTACGAGCAGTACTTC.

The genes are TRBV23-1 and TRBJ2-5; 8 positions agree with TRBD1. TRBV23-1 is noted as an ORF with a role that remains uncertain. V lost 0 bases and J lost 5; bases outside the gene matches: 8. The CDR3 covers 16 residues. CDR3 nucleotide sequence: TGCGCCAGCAGTCAATCGCAGGGGGCGCAGACGGAGACCCAGTACTTC. Its translation is CASSQSQGAQTETQYF.

This clone was counted a single time. V usage is TRBV7-3 and J usage is TRBJ2-2; tentatively, D is TRBD1 (5 bases). There are 16 residues in the CDR3. Trimming took off 1 base at V and 4 bases at J, with 13 bases between the two ends. Germline V lookup: CDR1 SGHTA, CDR2 FQGTGA. CDR3 residues: CASSLSWQGGTGELFF. The CDR3 DNA is TGTGCCAGCAGCTTAAGTTGGCAGGGTGGCACCGGGGAGCTGTTTTTT.

The chain has TRBV7-3 and TRBJ2-7; 9 bases line up with TRBD2. In germline, CDR1 is SGHTA, CDR2 FQGTGA. The junction had 3 bases not matched to a gene; V was cut back by 1 base and J by 2 bases. The CDR3 runs 15 residues. CDR3 coding DNA: TGTGCCAGCAGCTTAAGGGCGGGAGGGCCCTACGAGCAGTACTTC. This gives the protein CASSLRAGGPYEQYF.

This sequence joins TRBV20-1 and TRBJ2-1; possible D gene TRBD1, 6 bases. CDR1 DFQATT and CDR2 SNEGSKA come from the germline V gene (reference sequence). Trimming stripped 6 bases from V and 14 bases from J, with 17 bases between. This CDR3 comprises 11 residues. The CDR3 protein is CSAGRGTKEFF. CDR3 coding DNA: TGCAGTGCGGGAAGAGGGACAAAGGAGTTCTTC.

CDR3 coding DNA: TGCGCCAGCAGCCAAGGGGGACCCGGGACAGAAGGTACCTACGAGCAGTACTTC. Its translation: CASSQGGPGTEGTYEQYF. The rearrangement uses TRBV4-3 and TRBJ2-7, with TRBD1 identical over 7 bases. Germline V gives CDR1 LGHNA, CDR2 YSLEER. V shed 1 base, J shed 2 bases, and the junction held 14 bases outside the gene matches. The CDR3 runs 18 residues.

The chain combines TRBV5-6 with TRBJ2-7; unclear D gene. Germline assignment: CDR1 SGHDT and CDR2 YYEEEE. CDR3 length equals 16 residues. Trimming removed 0 bases from V and 2 bases from J, with 15 bases in between. This CDR3 reads CASSLVPSSPPYEQYF. CDR3 DNA: TGTGCCAGCAGCTTGGTCCCGAGCTCCCCTCCCTACGAGCAGTACTTC.

This clone was observed a single time. The chain employs TRBV25-1 and TRBJ2-3; D might be TRBD1 (7 bases). V was clipped by 3 bases and J by 3 bases, with 16 bases between them. CDR3 length: 16 residues. CDR1 MGHDK and CDR2 SYGVNS come from the germline V gene. As DNA, the CDR3 is TGTGCCAGCAGTGACCCTACAGGGGCGGGAACAGATACGCAGTATTTT. Amino acid sequence: CASSDPTGAGTDTQYF.

V gene TRBV19 combines with J gene TRBJ1-2, with TRBD1 matching 7 bases. From germline, CDR1 is LNHDA and CDR2 SQIVND (reference sequence). The CDR3 is made up of 18 amino acids. Unmatched junction bases numbered 24, after V lost 6 bases and J lost 8 bases. The chain's CDR3 is CASSSTRSGEGDRYGYTF. DNA of the CDR3: TGTGCCAGTAGCTCTACTAGGTCCGGGGAAGGGGACAGATACGGCTACACCTTC. The full variable domain, its missing parts supplied by reference TRBV19 and TRBJ1-2, is DGGITQSPKYLFRKEGQNVTLSCEQNLNHDAMYWYRQDPGQGLRLIYYSQIVNDFQKGDIAEGYSVSREKKESFPLTVTSAQKNPTAFYLCASSSTRSGEGDRYGYTFGSGTRLTVV.

Turning to this clone: Other nucleotide sequences from this sample produce the same CDR3. DNA of the CDR3: TGTGCCAGCAGTTTAGGGGGGTCCTACAATGAGCAGTTCTTC. Its protein is CASSLGGSYNEQFF. The chain is built from TRBV28 and TRBJ2-1; D is possibly TRBD2 (6 bases). This CDR3 is 14 amino acids long. The V end was cut by 2 bases, the J end by 1 base, with 6 bases between. The germline CDR1 and CDR2 sequences are MDHEN and SYDVKM.

CDR3 amino acids: CASSLRGGITDTQYF. CDR3 coding DNA: TGTGCCAGCAGTCTTCGGGGCGGGATCACAGATACGCAGTATTTT. This chain connects TRBV6-2 or TRBV6-3 to TRBJ2-3, with a tentative D call TRBD2 (6 bases). CDR3 length equals 15 residues. The germline CDR1 and CDR2 sequences are MNHEY and SVGEGT. V lost 5 bases to trimming and J lost 2 bases, with 14 bases between them.

This clone was picked up one time. This chain links TRBV21-1 with TRBJ2-1; the DNA was not compared with TRBD1, the D call given in the table. TRBV21-1 is noted as a pseudogene. The CDR3 runs 15 residues. In DNA, the CDR3 is TGTGCCAGCACCCGGGGACAGAGCTCCTACAATGAGCAGTTCTTC. This gives the protein CASTRGQSSYNEQFF.

CDR3 coding DNA: TGTGCCAGCAGCTCCCGGGACAGGGGGAACACCGGGGAGCTGTTTTTT. It translates to CASSSRDRGNTGELFF. This chain uses TRBV7-9 with TRBJ2-2, with 10 bases identical to TRBD1. Germline V gives CDR1 SEHNR, CDR2 FQNEAQ (reference sequence). Losses at the gene ends were 4 bases for V and 1 base for J; bases not matched to a gene: 3. This CDR3 is 16 amino acids long. The full variable domain, completed using reference TRBV7-9 and TRBJ2-2, is DTGVSQNPRHKITKRGQNVTFRCDPISEHNRLYWYRQTLGQGPEFLTYFQNEAQLEKSRLLSDRFSAERPKGSFSTLEIQRTEQGDSAMYLCASSSRDRGNTGELFFGEGSRLTVL.

This clone was seen once. The V call is TRBV7-2, the J call TRBJ2-2; 7 nucleotides agree with TRBD1. V was pared by 5 bases and J by 2 bases, with 11 bases of the junction left unmatched. The length of the CDR3 is 17 residues. Germline loops: CDR1 SGHTA, CDR2 FQGNSA. The CDR3 coding sequence is TGTGCCAGCAGCATCAACTCGGGACAGTCAAACACCGGGGAGCTGTTTTTT. Amino acid sequence: CASSINSGQSNTGELFF.

This clone was counted a few times. The chain has TRBV28 and TRBJ2-6; D is uncertain. The CDR3 has 13 amino acids. The germline V gene has CDR1 MDHEN and CDR2 SYDVKM. Trimming removed 8 bases at V and 0 bases at J, with 5 bases between. The CDR3 reads CASLRSGANVLTF. The CDR3 DNA follows: TGTGCCAGCCTCCGCTCTGGGGCCAACGTCCTGACTTTC.

The chain carries TRBV3-1 (or the pseudogene TRBV3-2) and TRBJ1-1, with TRBD1 matching over 12 bases. Germline V gene sequence: CDR1 LGHDT, CDR2 YNNKEL (reference sequence). The CDR3 contains 16 residues. J was trimmed by 4 bases and V by 0 bases; bases with no gene match: 3. The CDR3 sequence is CASSQEGQGASTEAFF. The CDR3 nucleotides are TGTGCCAGCAGCCAAGAGGGACAGGGGGCGAGCACTGAAGCTTTCTTT.

The genes are TRBV15 and TRBJ2-7; possibly TRBD2 for D (7 bases). CDR1 and CDR2 (germline): LNHNV, YYDKDF (reference sequence). CDR3 length: 14 amino acids. Trimming cost V 1 base and J 6 bases, with 13 bases left between them. This CDR3 is CATSRGGGLSEQYF. The CDR3 DNA reads as TGTGCCACCAGCAGAGGGGGGGGCTTAAGCGAGCAGTACTTC.

The genes are TRBV5-6 and TRBJ2-7; 9 positions agree with TRBD2. Germline V gene sequence: CDR1 SGHDT, CDR2 YYEEEE. The CDR3 runs to 16 residues. V gave up 3 bases and J gave up 5 bases; unmatched junction bases: 12. In DNA, the CDR3 is TGTGCCAGCAGCTCCCTTGGAGGGACTAGCTGGGACGAGCAGTACTTC. Its translation: CASSSLGGTSWDEQYF.

The chain recombines TRBV18 with TRBJ1-4, with 7 positions matching TRBD1. V gave up 4 bases and J gave up 3 bases; unmatched junction bases: 5. Per germline, CDR1 KGHSH and CDR2 LQKENI. This CDR3 region has 15 residues. The CDR3: CASSLRGQPNEKLFF. As DNA, the CDR3 is TGTGCCAGCTCACTTCGGGGACAGCCTAATGAAAAACTGTTTTTT.

There are a few counts of this clone. The chain carries TRBV5-1 and TRBJ2-1; 9 bases line up with TRBD2. Germline V lookup: CDR1 SGHRS, CDR2 YFSETQ. This CDR3 comprises 18 residues. J was trimmed by 6 bases and V by 2 bases; bases with no gene match: 15. Here the CDR3 reads CASSLLGAGGQFLNEQFF. In nucleotides, the CDR3 is TGCGCCAGCAGCTTATTGGGAGCGGGGGGACAATTCCTCAATGAGCAGTTCTTC.

V and J are TRBV2 and TRBJ2-7; a possible D gene is TRBD2 (6 bases). This CDR3 is built from 15 residues. Germline CDR1 is SNHLY and CDR2 is FYNNEI. Trimming took off 6 bases at V and 9 bases at J, with 24 bases between the two ends. The CDR3 sequence is CASSADGGAATVQYF. For the CDR3, the DNA is TGTGCCAGCAGCGCCGACGGGGGAGCTGCTACGGTGCAGTACTTC.

The chain has TRBV7-3 and TRBJ1-3, with D perhaps matching TRBD1 (5 bases). The CDR3 has 16 residues. V was shortened by 8 bases and J by 1 base, with 18 bases between the two germline ends. The germline CDR1 and CDR2 sequences are SGHTA and FQGTGA. CDR3: CASGPLGRRSGNTIYF. The CDR3 nucleotides read TGTGCCAGCGGTCCATTGGGGCGTAGATCTGGAAACACCATATATTTT.

The V and J genes are TRBV7-9 and TRBJ1-2; D not certain. V was clipped by 6 bases and J by 6 bases, with 11 bases between them. The CDR3 is 12 amino acids. Germline V CDR1 and CDR2: SEHNR, FQNEAQ (reference sequence). This chain's CDR3 is CASSPTPDGYTF. CDR3 DNA sequence: TGTGCCAGCAGTCCGACACCGGATGGCTACACCTTC.

The rearrangement uses TRBV5-5 and TRBJ1-5; a possible D gene is TRBD1 (6 bases). V was clipped by 4 bases and J by 5 bases, with 10 bases between them. The CDR3 is 13 amino acids. The V gene's germline CDR1 is SGHKS and CDR2 YYEKEE (reference sequence). The CDR3 region is CASSRQDDQPQHF. CDR3 bases: TGTGCCAGCAGCCGACAGGACGATCAGCCCCAGCATTTT. Filled out from reference TRBV5-5 and TRBJ1-5, the complete variable domain reads DAGVTQSPTHLIKTRGQQVTLRCSPISGHKSVSWYQQVLGQGPQFIFQYYEKEERGRGNFPDRFSARQFPNYSSELNVNALLLGDSALYLCASSRQDDQPQHFGDGTRLSIL.

The chain employs TRBV5-8 and TRBJ2-2; the D gene is possibly TRBD2 (6 bases). V dropped 3 bases and J dropped 4 bases, with 13 bases sitting between them. The length of the CDR3 is 15 residues. Germline CDR1 is SGHTS and CDR2 is YDEGEE. The CDR3 DNA follows: TGTGCCAGCAGCTGGGGGGAATGGGGCACCGGGGAGCTGTTTTTT. This sequence encodes CASSWGEWGTGELFF.

The chain links TRBV2 to TRBJ2-1, with 7 bases aligning to TRBD1. This CDR3 has 16 amino acids. With 5 bases clipped from V and 5 bases from J, the junction kept 12 bases outside the gene matches. CDR1 and CDR2 (germline): SNHLY, FYNNEI. The CDR3 DNA reads TGTGCCAGCAGTCAGCCTCTGGGACAGTTTCACAATGAGCAGTTCTTC. Translated, it gives CASSQPLGQFHNEQFF.

The rearrangement links TRBV27 to TRBJ2-3; TRBD1 aligns across 7 bases. This CDR3 spans 14 amino acids. Trimming took 3 bases from V and 6 from J; bases not matched to a gene: 6. Germline assignment: CDR1 MNHEY and CDR2 SMNVEV (reference sequence). The CDR3 spells CASSFKSGGDTQYF. CDR3 DNA sequence: TGTGCCAGCAGTTTCAAATCAGGGGGTGATACGCAGTATTTT.

The chain joins TRBV12-3 or TRBV12-4 to TRBJ2-5; a weak D match, TRBD2 (6 bases). V lost 4 bases to trimming and J lost 5 bases, with 11 bases between them. CDR3 length equals 13 residues. DNA of the CDR3: TGTGCCAGCAGTTATCGGGAGTGGGAGACCCAGTACTTC. Amino acid sequence: CASSYREWETQYF.

This rearrangement joins TRBV27 to TRBJ2-5, with no clear D. Trimming removed 6 bases at V and 2 bases at J, with 13 bases between. This CDR3 contains 14 residues. Germline V gene lookup returns CDR1 MNHEY and CDR2 SMNVEV (reference sequence). The CDR3 protein is CASSIRSSQETQYF. The CDR3 DNA follows: TGTGCCAGCAGCATTCGGTCGTCTCAAGAGACCCAGTACTTC.